The 8 T cell receptor beta chains in this list originate from one sample, sequenced in a study of blood T cell repertoires in COVID-19. The repertoire was sequenced with immunoSEQ multiplex PCR; TCRdb's copy has only in-frame clones and lacks some. The table records 120,000 or so clones, about four fifths of them present only once. The sequenced material came from peripheral blood. The receptors originated from a man aged 30 to 45 with COVID-19, enrolled during active disease.

V usage is TRBV6-2 or TRBV6-3 and J usage is TRBJ2-7, with D possibly matching TRBD1 (6 bases). This CDR3 contains 16 residues. Germline loops: CDR1 MNHEY, CDR2 SVGEGT. Trimming left V 5 bases short and J 9 bases short, with 26 bases between. CDR3 bases: TGTGCCAGCAGTCCGCGACAGGTACTCGGAGTTTCCGGGCAGTACTTC. Its translation is CASSPRQVLGVSGQYF.

The rearrangement joins TRBV28 to TRBJ2-7, with TRBD2 identical over 12 bases. This CDR3 comprises 22 residues. Germline loops: CDR1 MDHEN, CDR2 SYDVKM. V was pared by 4 bases and J by 1 base, with 23 bases of the junction left unmatched. The CDR3 DNA is TGTGCCAGCAGTTACCCCCTAGACAGAAGGACTAGCGGGGATACGGGTTCCTACGAGCAGTACTTC. Its translation: CASSYPLDRRTSGDTGSYEQYF.

The rearrangement links TRBV6-5 to TRBJ2-5; no clear D gene. CDR1 is MNHEY, CDR2 SVGAGI, per germline. V was shortened by 4 bases and J by 1 base, with 16 bases between the two germline ends. The CDR3 consists of 16 residues. The CDR3 nucleotides are TGTGCCAGCAGTTTTAGGTGGGCGCCAATCCAAGAGACCCAGTACTTC. This codes for CASSFRWAPIQETQYF.

In its sample, this clone was seen a few times. This sequence joins TRBV18 and TRBJ1-2; TRBD1 is a possible D gene (6 bases). Per the germline V gene, CDR1 is KGHSH and CDR2 is LQKENI. This CDR3 comprises 16 residues. Trimming left V 6 bases short and J 3 bases short, with 20 bases between. CDR3 nucleotides: TGTGCCAGCTCCCGCAATTTCGGACAGTCCGACTATGGCTACACCTTC. It encodes CASSRNFGQSDYGYTF.

The chain carries TRBV27 and TRBJ2-7; TRBD1 is a possible D gene (5 bases). Trimming cost V 2 bases and J 6 bases, with 8 bases left between them. The CDR3 is 12 amino acids. Germline V CDR1 and CDR2: MNHEY, SMNVEV (reference sequence). The CDR3 bases are TGTGCCAGCAGTTTACAGGGTAGCGAGCAGTACTTC. Amino acid sequence: CASSLQGSEQYF.

J is TRBJ1-2 and V is TRBV28, with a possible D match to TRBD1 (5 bases). From germline, CDR1 is MDHEN and CDR2 SYDVKM. The CDR3 is 13 amino acids. V was clipped by 2 bases and J by 5 bases, with 9 bases between them. The CDR3 here is CASSLSRDYGYTF. The CDR3 DNA is TGTGCCAGCAGTTTAAGCAGGGATTATGGCTACACCTTC.

The chain joins TRBV30 to TRBJ1-2, with D possibly TRBD1 on 5 matching bases. The CDR3 has 14 amino acids. V lost 0 bases and J lost 2, with 10 bases in between. The germline V gene encodes CDR1 GTSNPN and CDR2 SVGIG (reference sequence). The CDR3, as DNA: TGTGCCTGGAGTGTACCAGGGTTGAACTATGGCTACACCTTC. Residues: CAWSVPGLNYGYTF.

The chain uses TRBV4-1 and TRBJ2-3; tentatively, D is TRBD2 (5 bases). CDR3 length equals 19 residues. Germline V CDR1 and CDR2: MGHRA, YSYEKL. Trimming pared 0 bases from V and 0 bases from J, leaving 19 bases between. The CDR3 is CASSQEGGPGSLSTDTQYF. CDR3 nucleotides: TGCGCCAGCAGCCAAGAAGGAGGCCCGGGATCCCTCAGCACAGATACGCAGTATTTT.